This TCR beta chain was sequenced in a study of CD8 T cells in ankylosing spondylitis. Study-wide findings and caveats: Matched ankylosing spondylitis synovial fluid reportedly showed significant enrichment of disease-linked clones. Typical of ankylosing spondylitis blood, it appeared, was a TCR beta motif of eight highly homologous variants. Researchers report that disease-linked clones proved CD8+ and relatively rare in peripheral blood.

TCRdb reanalysed the 5' RACE reads using MiXCR and keeps one entry per CDR3 protein. The top ten hold 42% of the sample, which has fewer than 250,000 distinct CDR3 sequences, approximately 16% seen once. This CDR3 is built from 15 residues. V shed 2 bases and J 4 bases; nucleotides not matched to a gene: 7. Germline V gene sequence: CDR1 MGHRA, CDR2 YSYEKL. This clonotype came up a few times. No antigen is known for it. Sequenced input: blood, either unsorted or a sorted T cell fraction (not recorded which). The TCR was taken from a male donor with ankylosing spondylitis. V and J are TRBV4-1 and TRBJ2-7, with 8 bases matching TRBD1. As DNA, the CDR3 is TGCGCCAGCAGCCAACTTGACAGGGGACCTTACGAGCAGTACTTC. This encodes CASSQLDRGPYEQYF.